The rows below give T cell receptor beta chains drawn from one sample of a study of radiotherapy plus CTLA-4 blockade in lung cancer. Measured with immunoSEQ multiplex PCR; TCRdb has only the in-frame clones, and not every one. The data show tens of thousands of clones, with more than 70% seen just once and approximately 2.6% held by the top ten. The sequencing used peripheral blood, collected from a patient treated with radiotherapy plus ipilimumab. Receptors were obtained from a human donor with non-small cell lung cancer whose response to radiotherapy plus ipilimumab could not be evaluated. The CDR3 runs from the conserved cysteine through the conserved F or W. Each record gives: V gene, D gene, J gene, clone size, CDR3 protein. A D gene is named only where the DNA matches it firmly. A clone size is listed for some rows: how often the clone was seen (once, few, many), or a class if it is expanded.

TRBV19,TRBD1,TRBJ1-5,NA,CASSIRTGPRQPQHF
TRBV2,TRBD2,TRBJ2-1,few,CAIGLAGGPSPYNEQFF
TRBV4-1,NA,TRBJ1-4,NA,CASSLPGGPTNEKLFF
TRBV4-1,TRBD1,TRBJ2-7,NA,CASSQARDSPPYEQYF
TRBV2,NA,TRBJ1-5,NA,CASNQDGGPQHF
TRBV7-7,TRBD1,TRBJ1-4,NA,CASSLAGGLNEKLFF
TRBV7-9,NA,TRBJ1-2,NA,CASSLDPGVYGYTF
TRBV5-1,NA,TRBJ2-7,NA,CASSLLTGGYEQYF
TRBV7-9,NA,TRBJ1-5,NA,CASSLAGADQPQHF
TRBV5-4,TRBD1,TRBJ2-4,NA,CASSSGQLAKNIQYF
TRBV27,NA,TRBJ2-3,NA,CASRRQFSTDTQYF
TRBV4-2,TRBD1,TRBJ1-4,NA,CASSHQKGQGGWRDEKLFF
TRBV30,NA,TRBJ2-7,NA,CAWAGTRRGNEQYF
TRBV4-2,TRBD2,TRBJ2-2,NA,CASSQKTSGGALSGELFF
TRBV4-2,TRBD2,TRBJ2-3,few,CASSQGLRLAGSITDTQYF
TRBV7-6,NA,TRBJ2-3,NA,CASSPRLPTDTQYF
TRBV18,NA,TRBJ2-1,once,CASSHSEYPYNEQFF
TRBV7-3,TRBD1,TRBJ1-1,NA,CASSLGQGAGAFF
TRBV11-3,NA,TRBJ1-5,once,CASSRDGGKPQHF
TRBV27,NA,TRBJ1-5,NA,CASSLRRQLQPQHF
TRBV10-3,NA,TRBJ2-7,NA,CAISEAQGRSAYEQYF
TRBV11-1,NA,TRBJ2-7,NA,CASSSNRDSEEQYF
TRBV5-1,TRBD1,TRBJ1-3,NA,CASSPGGTGATSGNTIYF
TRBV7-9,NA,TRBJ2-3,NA,CASSRVSGGTDTQYF
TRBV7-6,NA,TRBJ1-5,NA,CASSRDRYQPQHF